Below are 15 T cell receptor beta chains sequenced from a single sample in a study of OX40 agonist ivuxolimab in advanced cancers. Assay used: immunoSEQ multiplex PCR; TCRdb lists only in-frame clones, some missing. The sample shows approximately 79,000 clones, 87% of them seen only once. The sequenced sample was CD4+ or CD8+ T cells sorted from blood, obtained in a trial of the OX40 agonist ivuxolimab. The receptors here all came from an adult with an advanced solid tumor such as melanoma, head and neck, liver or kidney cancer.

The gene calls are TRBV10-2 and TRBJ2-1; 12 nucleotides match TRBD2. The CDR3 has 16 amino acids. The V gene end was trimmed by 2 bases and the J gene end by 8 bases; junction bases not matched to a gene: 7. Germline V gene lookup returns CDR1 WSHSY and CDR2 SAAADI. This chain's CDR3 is CASSEPSGGAFDEQFF. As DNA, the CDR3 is TGCGCCAGCAGTGAGCCTAGCGGGGGGGCCTTCGATGAGCAGTTCTTC.

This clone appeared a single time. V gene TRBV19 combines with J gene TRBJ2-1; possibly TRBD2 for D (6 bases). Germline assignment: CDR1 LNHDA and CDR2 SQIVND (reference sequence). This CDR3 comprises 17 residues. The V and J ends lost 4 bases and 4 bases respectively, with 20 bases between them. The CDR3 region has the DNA TGTGCCAGTAGTACCCTTCGAGGTAGCGGTTTTTACAATGAGCAGTTCTTC. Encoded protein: CASSTLRGSGFYNEQFF.

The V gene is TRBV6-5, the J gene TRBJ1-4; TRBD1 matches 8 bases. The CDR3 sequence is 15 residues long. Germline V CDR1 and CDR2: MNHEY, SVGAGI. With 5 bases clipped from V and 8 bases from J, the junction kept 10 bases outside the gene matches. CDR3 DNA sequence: TGTGCCAGCAGTACCCGACAGGGGATAGGGGAAAAACTGTTTTTT. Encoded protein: CASSTRQGIGEKLFF.

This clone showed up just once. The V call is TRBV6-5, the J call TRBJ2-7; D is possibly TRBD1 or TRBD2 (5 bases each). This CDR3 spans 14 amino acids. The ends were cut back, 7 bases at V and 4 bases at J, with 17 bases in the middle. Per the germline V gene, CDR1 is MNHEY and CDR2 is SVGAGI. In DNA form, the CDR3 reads TGTGCCAGCAAGGAGGTAGCTGGGGCTTACGAGCAGTACTTC. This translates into CASKEVAGAYEQYF.

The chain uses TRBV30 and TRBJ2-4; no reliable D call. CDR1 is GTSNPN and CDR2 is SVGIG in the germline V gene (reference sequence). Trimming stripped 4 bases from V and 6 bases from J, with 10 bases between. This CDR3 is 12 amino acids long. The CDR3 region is CAWKAGPNIQYF. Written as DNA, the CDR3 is TGTGCCTGGAAGGCAGGCCCAAACATTCAGTACTTC.

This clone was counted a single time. CDR3 amino acids: CASSQERQDFSGNTIYF. The CDR3 nucleotides read TGCGCCAGCAGCCAAGAACGGCAAGATTTCTCTGGAAACACCATATATTTT. J is TRBJ1-3 and V is TRBV4-3, with no clear D. This CDR3 contains 17 residues. V gave up 0 bases and J gave up 0 bases, with 12 bases separating them. Germline V gives CDR1 LGHNA, CDR2 YSLEER.

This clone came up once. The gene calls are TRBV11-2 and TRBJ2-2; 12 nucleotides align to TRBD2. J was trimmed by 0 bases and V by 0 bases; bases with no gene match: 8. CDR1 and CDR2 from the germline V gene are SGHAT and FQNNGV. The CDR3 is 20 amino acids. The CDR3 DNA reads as TGTGCCAGCAGCTTAGACTTTCGCCTAGCGGGGGGGCCGAACACCGGGGAGCTGTTTTTT. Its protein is CASSLDFRLAGGPNTGELFF.

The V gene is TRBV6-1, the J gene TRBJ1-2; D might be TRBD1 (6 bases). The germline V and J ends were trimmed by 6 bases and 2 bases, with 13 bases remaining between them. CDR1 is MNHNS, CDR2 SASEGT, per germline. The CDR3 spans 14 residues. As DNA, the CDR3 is TGTGCCAGCAGCCCCGCCGGACAGAACTATGGCTACACCTTC. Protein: CASSPAGQNYGYTF.

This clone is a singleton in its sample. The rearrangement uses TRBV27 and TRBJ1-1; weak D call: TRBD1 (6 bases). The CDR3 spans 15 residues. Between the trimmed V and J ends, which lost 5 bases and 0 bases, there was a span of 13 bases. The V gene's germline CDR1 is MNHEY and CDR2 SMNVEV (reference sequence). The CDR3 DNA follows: TGTGCCAGCAGTCTTAACAGGGTTATGAACACTGAAGCTTTCTTT. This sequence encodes CASSLNRVMNTEAFF.

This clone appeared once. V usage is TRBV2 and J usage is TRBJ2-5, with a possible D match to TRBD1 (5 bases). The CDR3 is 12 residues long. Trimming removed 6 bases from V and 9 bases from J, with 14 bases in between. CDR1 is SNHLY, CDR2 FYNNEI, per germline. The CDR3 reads CASRDTKRAQYF. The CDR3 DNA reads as TGTGCCAGCAGGGACACAAAACGGGCCCAGTACTTC.

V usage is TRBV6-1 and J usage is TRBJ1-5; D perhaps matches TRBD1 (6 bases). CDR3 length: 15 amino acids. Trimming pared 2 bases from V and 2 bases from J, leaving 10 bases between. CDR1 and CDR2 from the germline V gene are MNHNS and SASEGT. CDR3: CASSETGIGNQPQHF. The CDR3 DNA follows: TGTGCCAGCAGTGAAACAGGGATCGGCAATCAGCCCCAGCATTTT.

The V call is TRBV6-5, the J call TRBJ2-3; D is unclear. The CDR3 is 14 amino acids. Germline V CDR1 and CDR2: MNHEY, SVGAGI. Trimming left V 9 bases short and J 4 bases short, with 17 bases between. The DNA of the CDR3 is TGTGCCAGTAGCCCTATGAAGGCGTCAGATACGCAGTATTTT. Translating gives CASSPMKASDTQYF.

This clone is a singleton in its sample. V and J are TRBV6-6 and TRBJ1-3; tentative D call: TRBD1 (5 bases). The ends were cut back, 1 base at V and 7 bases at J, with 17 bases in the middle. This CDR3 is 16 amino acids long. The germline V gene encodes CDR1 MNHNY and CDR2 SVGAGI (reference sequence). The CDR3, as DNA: TGTGCCAGCAGTTACTACCCTCTGGGGGACGGCAACACCATATATTTT. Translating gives CASSYYPLGDGNTIYF.

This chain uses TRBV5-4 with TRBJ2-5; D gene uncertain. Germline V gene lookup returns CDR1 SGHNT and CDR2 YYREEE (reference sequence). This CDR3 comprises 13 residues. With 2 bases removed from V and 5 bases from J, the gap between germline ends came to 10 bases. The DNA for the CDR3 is TGTGCCAGCAGCTTCGAGACCAGTGAGACCCAGTACTTC. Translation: CASSFETSETQYF.

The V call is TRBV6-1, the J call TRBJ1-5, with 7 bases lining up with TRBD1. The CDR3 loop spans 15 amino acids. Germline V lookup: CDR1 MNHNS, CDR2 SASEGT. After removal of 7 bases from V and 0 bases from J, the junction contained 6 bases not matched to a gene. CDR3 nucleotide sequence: TGTGCCAGCAAGATACAGGGGAATAGCAATCAGCCCCAGCATTTT. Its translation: CASKIQGNSNQPQHF.